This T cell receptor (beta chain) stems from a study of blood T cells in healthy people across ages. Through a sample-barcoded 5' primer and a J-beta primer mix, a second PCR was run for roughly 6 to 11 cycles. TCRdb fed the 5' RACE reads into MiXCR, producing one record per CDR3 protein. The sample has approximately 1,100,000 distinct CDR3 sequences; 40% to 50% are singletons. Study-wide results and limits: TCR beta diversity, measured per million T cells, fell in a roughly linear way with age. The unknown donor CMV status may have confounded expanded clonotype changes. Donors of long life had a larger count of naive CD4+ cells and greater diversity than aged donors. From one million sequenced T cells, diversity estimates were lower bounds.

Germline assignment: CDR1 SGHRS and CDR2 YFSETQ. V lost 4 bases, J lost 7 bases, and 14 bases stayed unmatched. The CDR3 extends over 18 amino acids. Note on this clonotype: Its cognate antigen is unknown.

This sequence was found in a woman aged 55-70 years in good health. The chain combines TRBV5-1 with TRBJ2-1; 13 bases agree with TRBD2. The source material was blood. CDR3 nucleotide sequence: TGCGCCAGCAGCGCGGGACTAGCGGGACACCGATTTCGAAATGAGCAGTTCTTC. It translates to CASSAGLAGHRFRNEQFF. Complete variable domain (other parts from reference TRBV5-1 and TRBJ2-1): KAGVTQTPRYLIKTRGQQVTLSCSPISGHRSVSWYQQTPGQGLQFLFEYFSETQRNKGNFPGRFSGRQFSNSRSEMNVSTLELGDSALYLCASSAGLAGHRFRNEQFFGPGTRLTVL.